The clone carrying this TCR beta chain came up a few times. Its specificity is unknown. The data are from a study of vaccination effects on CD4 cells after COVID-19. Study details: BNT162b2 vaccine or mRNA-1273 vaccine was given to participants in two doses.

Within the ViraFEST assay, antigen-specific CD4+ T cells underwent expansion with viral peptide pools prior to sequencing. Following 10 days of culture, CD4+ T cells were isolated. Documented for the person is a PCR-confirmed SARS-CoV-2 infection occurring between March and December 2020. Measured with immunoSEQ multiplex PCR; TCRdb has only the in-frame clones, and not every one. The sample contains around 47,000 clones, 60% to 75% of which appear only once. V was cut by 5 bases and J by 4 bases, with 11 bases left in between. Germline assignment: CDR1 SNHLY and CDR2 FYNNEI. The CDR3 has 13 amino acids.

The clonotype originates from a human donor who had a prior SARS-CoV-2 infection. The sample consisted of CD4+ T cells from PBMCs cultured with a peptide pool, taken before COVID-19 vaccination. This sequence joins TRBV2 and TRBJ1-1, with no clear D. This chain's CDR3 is CASSHPHGTEAFF. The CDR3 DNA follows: TGTGCCAGCAGTCATCCTCATGGCACTGAAGCTTTCTTT.